These 32 T cell receptor beta chains share one sample of origin, sequenced in a study of early T cells in non-severe SARS-CoV-2 infection. TCRdb called the 5' RACE reads again in MiXCR, with one record for every CDR3 protein. The table lists more than 80,000 distinct CDR3 sequences, over 13% of them singletons. Specimen: whole blood. The receptors originated from an adult who was a healthcare worker with PCR-confirmed SARS-CoV-2 infection or an uninfected control (not recorded which).

This clonotype was found a few times. CDR3 sequence reads: CASTPGAGGIFEQFF. For the CDR3, the DNA is TGTGCCAGTACCCCCGGAGCGGGAGGCATTTTCGAGCAGTTCTTC. The chain joins TRBV19 to TRBJ2-1; 9 nucleotides agree with TRBD2. The CDR3 totals 15 residues. Per germline, CDR1 LNHDA and CDR2 SQIVND (reference sequence). V lost 7 bases, J lost 10 bases, and 14 bases stayed unmatched.

The chain combines TRBV12-3 or TRBV12-4 with TRBJ1-1; 10 nucleotides align to TRBD1. This CDR3 comprises 14 residues. The trim removed 5 bases at V and 7 bases at J, leaving 7 bases unmatched. The CDR3 sequence is CASSLTGGYDEAFF. CDR3 coding DNA: TGTGCCAGCAGTCTGACAGGGGGCTATGATGAAGCTTTCTTT.

The genes are TRBV21-1 and TRBJ2-2; the D call TRBD1 from the table was never checked on the DNA. TRBV21-1 is designated a pseudogene. This CDR3 region has 16 residues. CDR3 protein: CASSKDGTVTTGELFF. DNA for the CDR3: TGTGCCAGCAGCAAAGACGGGACAGTTACAACCGGGGAGCTGTTTTTT.

This clonotype was observed a few times. The rearrangement joins TRBV12-3 or TRBV12-4 to TRBJ1-5, with 8 bases aligning to TRBD1. The CDR3 loop spans 15 amino acids. Trimming cost V 6 bases and J 1 base; bases outside gene matches: 5. CDR3 DNA: TGTGCCAGCAGGTCGGACAGGGCGAGCAATCAGCCCCAGCATTTT. It specifies CASRSDRASNQPQHF.

The chain employs TRBV20-1 and TRBJ2-1; maybe TRBD2 (5 bases). The germline gives CDR1 DFQATT, CDR2 SNEGSKA (reference sequence). The CDR3 is 17 amino acids. V was clipped by 5 bases and J by 3 bases, with 23 bases between them. The CDR3 bases are TGCAGTGCTCCCGACTCCAAAAGGCCCGCGGGCTACAATGAGCAGTTCTTC. Translating it yields CSAPDSKRPAGYNEQFF.

The rearrangement uses TRBV3-1 and TRBJ2-7; D is undetermined. The CDR3 loop spans 16 amino acids. Trimming pared 2 bases from V and 4 bases from J, leaving 18 bases between. Per germline, CDR1 LGHDT and CDR2 YNNKEL (reference sequence). CDR3 in amino acids: CASSQLSKGLSYEQYF. CDR3 nucleotide sequence: TGTGCCAGCAGCCAACTATCGAAGGGTCTTTCTTACGAGCAGTACTTC.

The chain is built from TRBV5-4 and TRBJ2-5; perhaps D is TRBD1 or TRBD2 (8 bases each). CDR3 length: 14 residues. V shed 1 base and J shed 9 bases, with 16 bases lying between them. Germline loops: CDR1 SGHNT, CDR2 YYREEE (reference sequence). In nucleotides, the CDR3 is TGTGCCAGCAGCTTGAGGGACAGGCGGGGGGCCCAGTACTTC. Amino acids: CASSLRDRRGAQYF.

This chain connects TRBV28 to TRBJ1-5; weak D call: TRBD1 (5 bases). Trimming shortened V by 8 bases and J by 6 bases, and 14 bases separated the two germline ends. Per the germline V gene, CDR1 is MDHEN and CDR2 is SYDVKM. The CDR3 runs 13 residues. Written as DNA, the CDR3 is TGTGCCAGCGGGAGGGGATTAAGTCAGCCCCAGCATTTT. Its translation is CASGRGLSQPQHF. The entire variable domain, with the rest obtained from reference TRBV28 and TRBJ1-5, is as follows: DVKVTQSSRYLVKRTGEKVFLECVQDMDHENMFWYRQDPGLGLRLIYFSYDVKMKEKGDIPEGYSVSREKKERFSLILESASTNQTSMYLCASGRGLSQPQHFGDGTRLSIL.

This clonotype was seen only a few times. This chain uses TRBV7-9 with TRBJ2-2; possibly TRBD2 for D (6 bases). The CDR3 sequence is 14 residues long. Germline V CDR1 and CDR2: SEHNR, FQNEAQ (reference sequence). V shed 5 bases and J shed 4 bases, with 11 bases lying between them. Here the CDR3 DNA reads TGTGCCAGCAGCCCGGGACTTACCACCGGGGAGCTGTTTTTT. This encodes CASSPGLTTGELFF.

The rearrangement joins TRBV29-1 to TRBJ2-1; D is undetermined. V was trimmed by 5 bases and J by 1 base, leaving 6 bases between them. Per germline, CDR1 SQVTM and CDR2 ANQGSEA. The CDR3 is 12 amino acids. In DNA form, the CDR3 reads TGCAGCGTTCTCTCGTCCTACAATGAGCAGTTCTTC. Translating it yields CSVLSSYNEQFF.

The genes are TRBV28 and TRBJ2-3; the D gene is possibly TRBD2 (5 bases). The V gene's germline CDR1 is MDHEN and CDR2 SYDVKM. CDR3 length: 14 amino acids. Trimming shortened V by 6 bases and J by 2 bases, and 12 bases separated the two germline ends. The CDR3: CASSGLPLTDTQYF. CDR3 DNA: TGTGCCAGCAGCGGACTTCCCCTCACAGATACGCAGTATTTT.

This clonotype was picked up a small number of times. V and J are TRBV29-1 and TRBJ1-2, with 10 bases that match TRBD1. V was clipped by 3 bases and J by 7 bases; unmatched bases: 5. From germline, CDR1 is SQVTM and CDR2 ANQGSEA. This CDR3 is 13 amino acids long. The chain's CDR3 is CSVEGQGSLGYTF. In DNA, the CDR3 is TGCAGCGTTGAGGGACAGGGGTCTCTTGGCTACACCTTC.

The V gene is TRBV7-9, the J gene TRBJ1-1; 8 bases align to TRBD1. The CDR3 is 17 amino acids. Losses at the gene ends were 1 base for V and 5 bases for J; bases not matched to a gene: 12. CDR1 is SEHNR and CDR2 is FQNEAQ in the germline V gene (reference sequence). The chain's CDR3 is CASSLGGGGQGRTEAFF. In DNA, the CDR3 is TGTGCCAGCAGCTTAGGCGGTGGAGGACAGGGTCGAACTGAAGCTTTCTTT. The variable domain in full, with the rest retrieved from reference TRBV7-9 and TRBJ1-1, is DTGVSQNPRHKITKRGQNVTFRCDPISEHNRLYWYRQTLGQGPEFLTYFQNEAQLEKSRLLSDRFSAERPKGSFSTLEIQRTEQGDSAMYLCASSLGGGGQGRTEAFFGQGTRLTVV.

CDR3 DNA: TGCAGTGCCCCCAGCTCAGGGTGGCACAATGAGCAGTTCTTC. It yields the protein CSAPSSGWHNEQFF. The rearrangement links TRBV20-1 to TRBJ2-1, with TRBD1 as a possible D gene (5 bases). Trimming took off 6 bases at V and 5 bases at J, with 17 bases between the two ends. The germline V gene encodes CDR1 DFQATT and CDR2 SNEGSKA (reference sequence). The CDR3 contains 14 residues.

This clonotype was observed a few times. The rearrangement links TRBV10-3 to TRBJ1-4; D ambiguous. The V gene's germline CDR1 is ENHRY and CDR2 SYGVKD. CDR3 length equals 13 residues. V was cut by 6 bases and J by 5 bases, with 10 bases left in between. This CDR3 reads CAIRAGLNEKLFF. DNA for the CDR3: TGTGCCATCAGGGCAGGACTGAATGAAAAACTGTTTTTT.

This clonotype turned up a few times. The CDR3 protein is CASWGLAGAANEQFF. CDR3 coding DNA: TGCGCCAGCTGGGGACTAGCGGGAGCGGCGAATGAGCAGTTCTTC. The rearrangement uses TRBV5-1 and TRBJ2-1; 14 bases align to TRBD2. Germline V gene data show CDR1 as SGHRS and CDR2 as YFSETQ. The CDR3 is 15 residues long. V lost 7 bases, J lost 7 bases, and 7 bases stayed unmatched.

This clonotype was recorded a few times. The rearrangement joins TRBV6-1 to TRBJ2-3; 10 nucleotides line up with TRBD2. V lost 1 base and J lost 6; bases outside the gene matches: 7. Germline CDR1 reads MNHNS; CDR2 reads SASEGT. The CDR3 sequence is 16 residues long. CDR3 region: CASSEVPSGSSDTQYF. For the CDR3, the DNA is TGTGCCAGCAGTGAAGTTCCTAGCGGGAGTTCGGATACGCAGTATTTT.

CDR3 residues: CSARGRDQASYEQYF. DNA for the CDR3: TGCAGTGCTAGAGGCCGGGACCAAGCTTCCTACGAGCAGTACTTC. The chain links TRBV20-1 to TRBJ2-7, with D perhaps TRBD1 or TRBD2 (5 bases each). This CDR3 is built from 15 residues. The germline V and J ends were trimmed by 1 base and 1 base, with 14 bases remaining between them. Germline values: CDR1 DFQATT, CDR2 SNEGSKA (reference sequence).

This clonotype was counted many times. V gene TRBV7-9 combines with J gene TRBJ2-7; TRBD1 matches at 7 bases. Germline lookup yields CDR1 SEHNR and CDR2 FQNEAQ (reference sequence). J lost 0 bases, V lost 7 bases, and 18 bases had no gene match. The CDR3 runs 18 residues. CDR3 DNA sequence: TGTGCCAGCACCTCACCCCGACCCGCGGACAGGAGCTCCTACGAGCAGTACTTC. Its translation is CASTSPRPADRSSYEQYF.

This clonotype was observed a handful of times. The CDR3 here is CASSYRDTGELFF. DNA of the CDR3: TGTGCCAGCAGTTACAGGGACACCGGGGAGCTGTTTTTT. The chain uses TRBV6-2 or TRBV6-3 and TRBJ2-2; D is unclear. Per the germline V gene, CDR1 is MNHEY and CDR2 is SVGEGT. Trimming left V 2 bases short and J 3 bases short, with 4 bases between. The CDR3 has 13 residues.

This clonotype was seen repeatedly, ten times or more. This chain links TRBV29-1 with TRBJ2-7; 8 bases match TRBD2. Germline CDR1 reads SQVTM; CDR2 reads ANQGSEA. V gave up 5 bases and J gave up 3 bases; unmatched junction bases: 6. This CDR3 region has 13 residues. CDR3 nucleotides: TGCAGCGTTCCCGCGGGGGGAGGCTACGAGCAGTACTTC. It encodes CSVPAGGGYEQYF.

The V call is TRBV10-3, the J call TRBJ2-5, with D possibly being TRBD2 (6 bases). Germline V lookup: CDR1 ENHRY, CDR2 SYGVKD. Deletions cut 4 bases from V and 5 bases from J, with 11 bases between. The length of the CDR3 is 13 residues. The CDR3: CAISVRRAETQYF. In DNA form, the CDR3 reads TGTGCCATCAGTGTCCGGAGGGCGGAGACCCAGTACTTC.

The rearrangement joins TRBV12-3 or TRBV12-4 to TRBJ2-5, with 7 bases identical to TRBD1. V lost 6 bases to trimming and J lost 2 bases; unmatched junction nucleotides: 3. This CDR3 spans 13 amino acids. CDR3 coding DNA: TGTGCCAGCAGGTCGACAGGGCAAGAGACCCAGTACTTC. This gives the protein CASRSTGQETQYF.

This clonotype was observed a few times. The rearrangement joins TRBV3-1 to TRBJ2-1; TRBD2 matches 9 bases. CDR1 and CDR2 (germline): LGHDT, YNNKEL (reference sequence). V lost 1 base and J lost 4; bases outside the gene matches: 2. This CDR3 comprises 15 residues. DNA for the CDR3: TGTGCCAGCAGCCAAGTCCTAGCGGGGTACAATGAGCAGTTCTTC. Protein product: CASSQVLAGYNEQFF.

This chain connects TRBV7-9 to TRBJ2-4; 10 nucleotides match TRBD2. The V gene's germline CDR1 is SEHNR and CDR2 FQNEAQ (reference sequence). CDR3 size: 18 residues. The junction had 9 bases not matched to a gene; V was cut back by 2 bases and J by 2 bases. CDR3 protein: CASSLIGLAGVSKNIQYF. CDR3 nucleotide sequence: TGTGCCAGCAGCTTAATTGGCCTAGCGGGAGTATCCAAAAACATTCAGTACTTC.

Turning to this clonotype: This may be a read error: a much more frequent sequence differs by one nucleotide. The chain uses TRBV7-3 and TRBJ1-1; weak D call: TRBD1 (5 bases). V shed 5 bases and J shed 5 bases, with 18 bases lying between them. The germline gives CDR1 SGHTA, CDR2 FQGTGA. There are 15 residues in the CDR3. The CDR3 DNA reads TGTGCCAGCAGCCATTCCTCTTTAGGGACTACTGAAGCTTTCTTT. Translating gives CASSHSSLGTTEAFF.

This clonotype appeared a few times. The chain joins TRBV6-1 to TRBJ2-3, with D maybe TRBD1 (5 bases). Germline CDR1 MNHNS, CDR2 SASEGT. V was shortened by 2 bases and J by 5 bases, with 8 bases between the two germline ends. This CDR3 spans 13 amino acids. The CDR3: CASSERQGDTQYF. As DNA, the CDR3 is TGTGCCAGCAGTGAAAGGCAGGGAGATACGCAGTATTTT.

This clonotype was seen a few times. This chain joins TRBV19 and TRBJ2-5; TRBD2 aligns across 7 bases. Trimming took 0 bases from V and 1 from J; bases not matched to a gene: 8. Germline V gene lookup returns CDR1 LNHDA and CDR2 SQIVND (reference sequence). This CDR3 comprises 17 residues. CDR3 sequence reads: CASSIDAQGGAQETQYF. CDR3 nucleotides: TGTGCCAGTAGTATAGATGCCCAGGGAGGGGCCCAAGAGACCCAGTACTTC.

V and J are TRBV27 and TRBJ2-7, with D maybe TRBD1 (6 bases). Germline CDR1 and CDR2: MNHEY and SMNVEV (reference sequence). The CDR3 sequence is 15 residues long. Trimming shortened V by 5 bases and J by 2 bases, and 16 bases separated the two germline ends. The CDR3 nucleotides are TGTGCCAGCAGTAGAGGGTACAGGGACACCTACGAGCAGTACTTC. Translating gives CASSRGYRDTYEQYF.

The chain joins TRBV6-1 to TRBJ2-7, with D uncertain. From germline, CDR1 is MNHNS and CDR2 SASEGT. V was clipped by 5 bases and J by 6 bases, with 14 bases between them. The CDR3 sequence is 13 residues long. The CDR3 region is CASSTVNVAEQYF. The CDR3 DNA follows: TGTGCCAGCAGTACGGTTAACGTCGCCGAGCAGTACTTC.

This chain uses TRBV5-1 with TRBJ1-5; D unclear. V dropped 0 bases and J dropped 2 bases, with 9 bases sitting between them. Germline lookup yields CDR1 SGHRS and CDR2 YFSETQ. The CDR3 runs to 15 residues. The CDR3 nucleotides are TGCGCCAGCAGCTTGGAACCGATGGGCAATCAGCCCCAGCATTTT. This gives the protein CASSLEPMGNQPQHF.

This clonotype has ten or more counts. The J gene is TRBJ2-2, the V gene TRBV5-6, with no clear D. Germline V gene data show CDR1 as SGHDT and CDR2 as YYEEEE. V shed 0 bases and J shed 3 bases, with 9 bases lying between them. The CDR3 has 15 residues. The CDR3 loop reads CASSLVSRDTGELFF. The CDR3 DNA reads TGTGCCAGCAGCTTGGTGTCTAGGGACACCGGGGAGCTGTTTTTT. The full variable domain, completed using reference TRBV5-6 and TRBJ2-2, is DAGVTQSPTHLIKTRGQQVTLRCSPKSGHDTVSWYQQALGQGPQFIFQYYEEEERQRGNFPDRFSGHQFPNYSSELNVNALLLGDSALYLCASSLVSRDTGELFFGEGSRLTVL.